These 5 T cell receptor beta chains share one sample of origin, sequenced in a study of T cell therapy after organ transplantation. For these receptors, no antigen is known. Sequencing used immunoSEQ multiplex PCR; TCRdb keeps in-frame clones, though not all of them. The sample consists of 3,500 or so clones, about two thirds of them appearing once. Noted time point: 4-8 weeks after completion of therapy. This sample comprised CD8+ T cells from blood, obtained after autologous CMV-specific T cell therapy. The origin of the receptors is a human patient who had received a solid organ transplant and had CMV disease. Some T cells may possibly be graft donor cells.

This chain uses TRBV7-6 with TRBJ1-2; D is ambiguous. This CDR3 spans 14 amino acids. The V gene's germline CDR1 is SGHVS and CDR2 FNYEAQ. V lost 5 bases to trimming and J lost 4 bases, with 14 bases between them. Here the CDR3 DNA reads TGTGCCAGCAGCGACGGTCACGACGGCTATGGCTACACCTTC. It encodes CASSDGHDGYGYTF.

The sample holds a few counts of this clone. V and J are TRBV28 and TRBJ1-2; 9 bases match TRBD1. Losses at the gene ends were 2 bases for V and 4 bases for J; bases not matched to a gene: 2. This CDR3 contains 14 residues. Per germline, CDR1 MDHEN and CDR2 SYDVKM. CDR3 sequence reads: CASSLPTGGYGYTF. CDR3 bases: TGTGCCAGCAGTTTACCGACAGGGGGCTATGGCTACACCTTC.

The genes are TRBV7-9 and TRBJ2-7; TRBD1 or TRBD2 may be the D gene (5 bases each). This CDR3 has 14 amino acids. Looked up from germline, CDR1 is SEHNR and CDR2 is FQNEAQ (reference sequence). V was shortened by 5 bases and J by 5 bases, with 16 bases between the two germline ends. CDR3 sequence: CASSPARDVDEQYF. CDR3 bases: TGTGCCAGCAGCCCCGCTAGGGACGTAGACGAGCAGTACTTC. Using reference TRBV7-9 and TRBJ2-7 for the parts outside the CDR3, the full variable domain is DTGVSQNPRHKITKRGQNVTFRCDPISEHNRLYWYRQTLGQGPEFLTYFQNEAQLEKSRLLSDRFSAERPKGSFSTLEIQRTEQGDSAMYLCASSPARDVDEQYFGPGTRLTVT.

The rearrangement uses TRBV9 and TRBJ1-2; TRBD1 aligns across 8 bases. CDR3 size: 15 residues. The germline V gene encodes CDR1 SGDLS and CDR2 YYNGEE. Trimming removed 3 bases from V and 2 bases from J; junction bases left unmatched: 6. Here the CDR3 reads CASSDHRGMNYGYTF. In DNA form, the CDR3 reads TGTGCCAGCAGCGACCACAGGGGGATGAACTATGGCTACACCTTC.

In this sample, this clone turned up once. The chain combines TRBV5-1 with TRBJ2-5, with TRBD2 matching over 12 bases. The length of the CDR3 is 16 residues. With 0 bases clipped from V and 4 bases from J, the junction kept 4 bases outside the gene matches. CDR1 SGHRS and CDR2 YFSETQ come from the germline V gene. This CDR3 reads CASSLDLAGGGETQYF. In nucleotides, the CDR3 is TGCGCCAGCAGCTTGGATCTAGCGGGAGGGGGAGAGACCCAGTACTTC.